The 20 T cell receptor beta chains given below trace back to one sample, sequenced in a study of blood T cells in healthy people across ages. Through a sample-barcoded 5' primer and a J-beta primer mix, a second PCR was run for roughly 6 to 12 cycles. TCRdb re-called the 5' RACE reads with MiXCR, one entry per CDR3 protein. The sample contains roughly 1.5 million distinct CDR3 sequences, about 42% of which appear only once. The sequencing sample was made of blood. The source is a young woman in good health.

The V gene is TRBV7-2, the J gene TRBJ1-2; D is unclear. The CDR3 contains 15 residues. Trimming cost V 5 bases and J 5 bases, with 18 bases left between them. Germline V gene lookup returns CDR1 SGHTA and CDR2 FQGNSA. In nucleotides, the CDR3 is TGTGCCAGCAGCCCCCCCGGGATGTCAGTTTATGGCTACACCTTC. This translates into CASSPPGMSVYGYTF.

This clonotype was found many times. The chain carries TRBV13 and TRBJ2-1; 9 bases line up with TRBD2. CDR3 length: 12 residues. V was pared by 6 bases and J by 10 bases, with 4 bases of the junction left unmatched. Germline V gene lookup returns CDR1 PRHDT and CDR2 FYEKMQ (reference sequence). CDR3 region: CASSPGTSEQFF. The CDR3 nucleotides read TGTGCCAGCAGTCCTGGGACTAGCGAGCAGTTCTTC.

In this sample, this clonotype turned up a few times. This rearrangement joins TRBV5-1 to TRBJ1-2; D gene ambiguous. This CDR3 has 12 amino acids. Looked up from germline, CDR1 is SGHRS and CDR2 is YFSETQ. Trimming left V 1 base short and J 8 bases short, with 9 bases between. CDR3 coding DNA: TGCGCCAGCAGCTTGCCCGAGACAGGCTACACCTTC. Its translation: CASSLPETGYTF.

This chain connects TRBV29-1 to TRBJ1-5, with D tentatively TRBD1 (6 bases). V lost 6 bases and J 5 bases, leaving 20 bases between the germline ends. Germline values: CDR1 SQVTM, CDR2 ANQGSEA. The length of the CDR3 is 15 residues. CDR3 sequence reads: CSVTQPGGEDQPQHF. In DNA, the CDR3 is TGCAGCGTGACTCAACCTGGGGGCGAGGATCAGCCCCAGCATTTT.

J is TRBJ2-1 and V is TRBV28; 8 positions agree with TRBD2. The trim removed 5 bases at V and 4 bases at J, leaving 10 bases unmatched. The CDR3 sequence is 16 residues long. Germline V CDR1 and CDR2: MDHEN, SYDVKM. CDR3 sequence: CASSGLAPKMYNEQFF. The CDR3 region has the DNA TGTGCCAGCAGTGGACTAGCCCCGAAGATGTACAATGAGCAGTTCTTC.

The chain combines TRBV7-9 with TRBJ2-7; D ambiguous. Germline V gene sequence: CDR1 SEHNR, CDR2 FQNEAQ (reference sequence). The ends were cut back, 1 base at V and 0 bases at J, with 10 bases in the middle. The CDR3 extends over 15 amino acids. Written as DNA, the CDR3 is TGTGCCAGCAGCTTAGGGTGGGTTAGCTCCTACGAGCAGTACTTC. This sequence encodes CASSLGWVSSYEQYF.

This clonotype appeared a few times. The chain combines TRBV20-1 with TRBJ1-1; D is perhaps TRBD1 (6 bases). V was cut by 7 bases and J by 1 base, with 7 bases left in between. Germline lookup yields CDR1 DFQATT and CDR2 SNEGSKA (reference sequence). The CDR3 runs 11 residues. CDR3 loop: CSGGPNTEAFF. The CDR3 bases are TGCAGTGGGGGGCCGAACACTGAAGCTTTCTTT.

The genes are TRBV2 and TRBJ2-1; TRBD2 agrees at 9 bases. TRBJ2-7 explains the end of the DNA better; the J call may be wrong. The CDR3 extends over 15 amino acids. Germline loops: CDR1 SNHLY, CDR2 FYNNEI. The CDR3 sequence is CASSIPSGNYNEQYF. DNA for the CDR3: TGTGCCAGCAGTATCCCTAGCGGGAACTACAATGAGCAGTACTTC.

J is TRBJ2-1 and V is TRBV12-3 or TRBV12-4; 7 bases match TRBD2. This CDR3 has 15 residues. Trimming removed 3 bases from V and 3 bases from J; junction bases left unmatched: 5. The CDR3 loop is CASSLGGGYYNEQFF. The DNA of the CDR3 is TGTGCCAGCAGTTTGGGCGGGGGTTACTACAATGAGCAGTTCTTC.

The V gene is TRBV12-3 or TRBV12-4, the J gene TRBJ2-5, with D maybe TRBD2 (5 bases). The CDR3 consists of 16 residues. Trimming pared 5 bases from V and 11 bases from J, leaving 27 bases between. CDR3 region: CASSPRIAGSYNEQYF. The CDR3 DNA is TGTGCCAGCAGTCCCAGGATCGCGGGCTCCTACAATGAGCAGTACTTC.

The CDR3 sequence: CASGQGATDTQYF. CDR3 sequence (DNA): TGTGCCAGCGGACAGGGTGCCACAGATACGCAGTATTTT. The chain is built from TRBV12-3 or TRBV12-4 and TRBJ2-3; 8 nucleotides match TRBD1. V dropped 8 bases and J dropped 2; count of bases not matched to a gene: 3. The CDR3 has 13 amino acids.

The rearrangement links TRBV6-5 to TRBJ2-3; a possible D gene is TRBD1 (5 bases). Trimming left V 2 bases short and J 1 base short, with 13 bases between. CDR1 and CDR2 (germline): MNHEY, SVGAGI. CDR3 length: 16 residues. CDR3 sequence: CASSYLTGPGTDTQYF. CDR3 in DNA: TGTGCCAGCAGTTACCTTACAGGCCCCGGCACAGATACGCAGTATTTT.

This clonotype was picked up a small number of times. The CDR3 protein is CASSPNPELANEKLFF. The DNA for the CDR3 is TGTGCCAGCAGCCCAAACCCGGAGTTGGCTAATGAAAAACTGTTTTTT. The chain uses TRBV7-2 and TRBJ1-4, with D unresolved. The CDR3 covers 16 residues. Germline V gene sequence: CDR1 SGHTA, CDR2 FQGNSA. V was pared by 5 bases and J by 3 bases, with 16 bases between.

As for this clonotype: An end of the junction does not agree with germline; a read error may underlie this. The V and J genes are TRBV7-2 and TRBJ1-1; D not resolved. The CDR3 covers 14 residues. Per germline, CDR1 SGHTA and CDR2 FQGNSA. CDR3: CAGSLRRANTEAFF. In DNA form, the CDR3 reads TGTGCCGGCAGCTTACGCCGGGCGAACACTGAAGCTTTCTTT.

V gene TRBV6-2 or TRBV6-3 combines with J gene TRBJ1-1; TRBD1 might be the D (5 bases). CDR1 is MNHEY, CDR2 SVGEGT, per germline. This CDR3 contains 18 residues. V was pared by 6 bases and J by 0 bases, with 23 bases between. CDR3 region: CASRHERLKGVMNTEAFF. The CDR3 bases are TGTGCCAGCAGACACGAGCGGTTGAAAGGGGTCATGAACACTGAAGCTTTCTTT.

The CDR3 DNA sequence: TGTGCCAGCAGTTTCTACCTGGGCAAGACCGAGCAGTACTTC. It is translated as CASSFYLGKTEQYF. The V and J genes are TRBV27 and TRBJ2-5; D is unresolved. The DNA end lines up better with TRBJ2-7; the J call may be wrong. Germline values: CDR1 MNHEY, CDR2 SMNVEV (reference sequence). This CDR3 has 14 amino acids.

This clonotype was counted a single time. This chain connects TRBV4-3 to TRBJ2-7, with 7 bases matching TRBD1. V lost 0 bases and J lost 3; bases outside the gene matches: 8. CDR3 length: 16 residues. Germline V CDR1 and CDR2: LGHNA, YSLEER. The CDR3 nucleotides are TGCGCCAGCAGCCAAGAAACGACAGGGAAGGTCTACGAGCAGTACTTC. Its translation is CASSQETTGKVYEQYF.

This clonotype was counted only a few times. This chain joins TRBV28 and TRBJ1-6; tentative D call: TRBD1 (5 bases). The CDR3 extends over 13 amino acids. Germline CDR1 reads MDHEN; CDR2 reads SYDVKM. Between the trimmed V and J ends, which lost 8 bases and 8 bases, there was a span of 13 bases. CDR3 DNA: TGTGCCAGCCGCGCGGGGGTTGATTCACCCCTCCACTTT. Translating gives CASRAGVDSPLHF.

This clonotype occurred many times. In DNA, the CDR3 is TGTGCCAGCAGCGTAGGGACTTGGGGACTAAGGAGCAACAATGAGCAGTTCTTC. It translates to CASSVGTWGLRSNNEQFF. This chain joins TRBV9 and TRBJ2-1, with TRBD2 matching 7 bases. Per the germline V gene, CDR1 is SGDLS and CDR2 is YYNGEE. The length of the CDR3 is 18 residues. With 0 bases clipped from V and 5 bases from J, the junction kept 14 bases outside the gene matches.

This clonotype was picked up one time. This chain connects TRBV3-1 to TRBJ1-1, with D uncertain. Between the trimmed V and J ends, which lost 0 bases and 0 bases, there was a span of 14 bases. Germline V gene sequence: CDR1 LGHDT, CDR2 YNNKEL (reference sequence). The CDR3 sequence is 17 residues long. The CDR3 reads CASSQEKVGQVNTEAFF. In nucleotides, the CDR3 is TGTGCCAGCAGCCAAGAAAAGGTGGGCCAGGTGAACACTGAAGCTTTCTTT.